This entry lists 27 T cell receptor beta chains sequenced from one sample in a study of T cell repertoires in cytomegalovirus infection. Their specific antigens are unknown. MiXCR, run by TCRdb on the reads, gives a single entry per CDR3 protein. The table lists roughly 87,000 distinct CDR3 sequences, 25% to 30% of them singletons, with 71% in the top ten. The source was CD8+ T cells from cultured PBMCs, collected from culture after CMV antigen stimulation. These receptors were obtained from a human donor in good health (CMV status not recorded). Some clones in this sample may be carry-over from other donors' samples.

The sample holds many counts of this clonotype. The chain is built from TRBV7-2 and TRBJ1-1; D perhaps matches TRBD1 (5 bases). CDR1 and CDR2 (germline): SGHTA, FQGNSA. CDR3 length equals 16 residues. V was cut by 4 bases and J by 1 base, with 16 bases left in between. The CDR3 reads CASSSIAVGANTEAFF. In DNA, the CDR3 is TGTGCCAGCAGCTCGATCGCAGTTGGGGCGAACACTGAAGCTTTCTTT.

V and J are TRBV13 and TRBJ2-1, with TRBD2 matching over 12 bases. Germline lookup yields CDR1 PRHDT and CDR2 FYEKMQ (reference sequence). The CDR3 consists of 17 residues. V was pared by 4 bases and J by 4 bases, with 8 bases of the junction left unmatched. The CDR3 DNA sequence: TGTGCCAGCAGCTCGTGGACTAGCGGGGCTTATTACAATGAGCAGTTCTTC. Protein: CASSSWTSGAYYNEQFF.

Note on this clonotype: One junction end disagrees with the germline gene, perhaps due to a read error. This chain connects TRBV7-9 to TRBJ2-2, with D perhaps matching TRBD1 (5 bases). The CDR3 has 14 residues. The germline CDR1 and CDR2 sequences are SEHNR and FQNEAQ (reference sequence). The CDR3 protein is CTSSLGANTGELFF. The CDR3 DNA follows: TGTACCAGCAGCTTAGGGGCGAACACCGGGGAGCTGTTTTTT.

The CDR3: CASSDRAPGMGNTIYF. The CDR3 coding sequence is TGTGCCAGCAGTGACCGGGCCCCCGGCATGGGAAACACCATATATTTT. The chain has TRBV6-1 and TRBJ1-3; D is unresolved. The germline V gene encodes CDR1 MNHNS and CDR2 SASEGT. This CDR3 comprises 16 residues. V was pared by 3 bases and J by 4 bases, with 16 bases between.

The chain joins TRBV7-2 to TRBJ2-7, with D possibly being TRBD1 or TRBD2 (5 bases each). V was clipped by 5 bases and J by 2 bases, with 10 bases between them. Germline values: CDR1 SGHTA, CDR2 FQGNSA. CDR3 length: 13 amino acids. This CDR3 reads CASSPGRTYEQYV. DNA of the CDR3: TGTGCCAGCAGCCCGGGACGGACCTACGAGCAGTACGTC.

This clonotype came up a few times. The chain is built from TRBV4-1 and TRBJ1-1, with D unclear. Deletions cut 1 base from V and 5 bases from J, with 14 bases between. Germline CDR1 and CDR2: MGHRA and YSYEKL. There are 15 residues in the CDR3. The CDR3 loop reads CASSQGAQVRTEAFF. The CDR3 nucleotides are TGCGCCAGCAGCCAAGGAGCCCAAGTGAGGACTGAAGCTTTCTTT.

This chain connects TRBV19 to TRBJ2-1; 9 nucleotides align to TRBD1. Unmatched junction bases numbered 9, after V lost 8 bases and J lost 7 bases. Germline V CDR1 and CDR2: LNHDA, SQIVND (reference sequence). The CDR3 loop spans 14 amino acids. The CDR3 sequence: CASERTGARNEQFF. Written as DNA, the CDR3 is TGTGCCAGTGAGCGGACAGGGGCGCGGAATGAGCAGTTCTTC. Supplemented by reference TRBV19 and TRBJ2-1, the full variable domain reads DGGITQSPKYLFRKEGQNVTLSCEQNLNHDAMYWYRQDPGQGLRLIYYSQIVNDFQKGDIAEGYSVSREKKESFPLTVTSAQKNPTAFYLCASERTGARNEQFFGPGTRLTVL.

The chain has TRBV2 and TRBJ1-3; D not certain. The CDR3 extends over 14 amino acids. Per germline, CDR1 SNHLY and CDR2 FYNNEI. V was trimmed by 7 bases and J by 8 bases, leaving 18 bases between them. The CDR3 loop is CASTATQDGDTIYF. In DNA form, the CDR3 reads TGTGCCAGCACCGCAACGCAGGACGGAGACACCATATATTTT.

CDR3 loop: CASRRTGSLYGYTF. The CDR3 DNA reads as TGTGCCAGCAGGAGGACAGGGTCCCTCTATGGCTACACCTTC. V gene TRBV2 combines with J gene TRBJ1-2; 8 nucleotides align to TRBD1. Germline trimming cut 6 bases from V and 4 bases from J; bases unmatched to any gene: 7. Germline V gene data show CDR1 as SNHLY and CDR2 as FYNNEI. The CDR3 length is 14 residues.

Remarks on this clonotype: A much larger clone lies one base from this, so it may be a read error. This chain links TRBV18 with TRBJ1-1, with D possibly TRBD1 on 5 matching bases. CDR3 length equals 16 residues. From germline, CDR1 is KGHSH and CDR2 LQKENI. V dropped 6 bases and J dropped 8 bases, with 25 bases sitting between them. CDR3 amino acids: CASSRNVQEDREEAFF. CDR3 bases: TGTGCCAGCTCTCGTAATGTACAGGAGGATAGGGAAGAAGCTTTCTTT. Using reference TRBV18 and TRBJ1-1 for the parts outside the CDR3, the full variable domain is NAGVMQNPRHLVRRRGQEARLRCSPMKGHSHVYWYRQLPEEGLKFMVYLQKENIIDESGMPKERFSAEFPKEGPSILRIQQVVRGDSAAYFCASSRNVQEDREEAFFGQGTRLTVV.

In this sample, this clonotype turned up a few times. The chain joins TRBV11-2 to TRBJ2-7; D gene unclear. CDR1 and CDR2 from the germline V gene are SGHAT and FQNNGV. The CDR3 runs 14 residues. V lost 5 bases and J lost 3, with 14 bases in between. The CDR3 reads CASSRPGPNYEQYF. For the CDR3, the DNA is TGTGCCAGCAGCCGCCCGGGTCCTAACTACGAGCAGTACTTC.

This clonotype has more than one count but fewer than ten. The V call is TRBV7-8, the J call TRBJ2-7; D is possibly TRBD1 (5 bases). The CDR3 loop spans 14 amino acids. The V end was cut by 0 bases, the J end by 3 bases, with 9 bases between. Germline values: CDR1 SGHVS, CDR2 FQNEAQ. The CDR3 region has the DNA TGTGCCAGCAGCTTAGCTGGGGCCTTCTACGAGCAGTACTTC. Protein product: CASSLAGAFYEQYF.

The CDR3 protein is CASSLEGQGGTEAFF. CDR3 DNA sequence: TGCGCCAGCAGCTTGGAAGGACAGGGAGGTACTGAAGCTTTCTTT. The chain is built from TRBV5-1 and TRBJ1-1; 8 nucleotides agree with TRBD1. The V gene's germline CDR1 is SGHRS and CDR2 YFSETQ. Trimming removed 0 bases from V and 5 bases from J; junction bases left unmatched: 6. There are 15 residues in the CDR3.

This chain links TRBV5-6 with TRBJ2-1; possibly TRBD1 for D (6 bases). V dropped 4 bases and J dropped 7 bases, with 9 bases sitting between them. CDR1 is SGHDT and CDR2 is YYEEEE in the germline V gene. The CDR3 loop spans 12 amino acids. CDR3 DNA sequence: TGTGCCAGCAGCCCCGGGACAAATGAGCAGTTCTTC. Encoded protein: CASSPGTNEQFF.

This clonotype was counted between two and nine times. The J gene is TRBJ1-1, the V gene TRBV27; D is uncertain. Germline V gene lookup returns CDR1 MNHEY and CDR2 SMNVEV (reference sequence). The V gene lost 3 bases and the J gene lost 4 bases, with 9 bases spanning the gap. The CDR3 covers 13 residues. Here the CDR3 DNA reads TGTGCCAGCAGTTTTAGCATTGTCACTGAAGCTTTCTTT. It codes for CASSFSIVTEAFF.

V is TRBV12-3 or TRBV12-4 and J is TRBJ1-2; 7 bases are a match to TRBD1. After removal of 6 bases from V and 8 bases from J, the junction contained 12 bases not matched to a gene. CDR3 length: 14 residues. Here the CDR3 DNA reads TGTGCCAGCAGCCCGGACAGGTCTGTTTTAGGCTACACCTTC. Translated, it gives CASSPDRSVLGYTF.

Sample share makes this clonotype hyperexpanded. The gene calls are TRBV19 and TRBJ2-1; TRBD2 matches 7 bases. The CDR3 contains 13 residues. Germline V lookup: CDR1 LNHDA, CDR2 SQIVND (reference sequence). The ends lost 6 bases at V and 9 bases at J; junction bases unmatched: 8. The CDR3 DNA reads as TGTGCCAGTAGCCTAGAGGGCGGGGGTGAGCAGTTCTTC. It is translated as CASSLEGGGEQFF.

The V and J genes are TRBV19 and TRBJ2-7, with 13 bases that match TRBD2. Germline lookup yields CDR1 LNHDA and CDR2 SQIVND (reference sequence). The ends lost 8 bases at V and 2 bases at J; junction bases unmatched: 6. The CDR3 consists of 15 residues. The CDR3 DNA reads TGTGCCAGTCAACCCGGGACTAGCGGGGCCTACGAGCAGTACTTC. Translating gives CASQPGTSGAYEQYF.

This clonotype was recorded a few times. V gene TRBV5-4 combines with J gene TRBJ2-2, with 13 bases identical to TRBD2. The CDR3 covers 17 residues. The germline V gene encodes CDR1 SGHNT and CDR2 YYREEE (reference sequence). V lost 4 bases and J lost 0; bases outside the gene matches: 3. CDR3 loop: CASSVTSGGPNTGELFF. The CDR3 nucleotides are TGTGCCAGCAGCGTGACTAGCGGGGGGCCGAACACCGGGGAGCTGTTTTTT. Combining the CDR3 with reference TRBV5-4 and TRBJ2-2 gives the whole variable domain ETGVTQSPTHLIKTRGQQVTLRCSSQSGHNTVSWYQQALGQGPQFIFQYYREEENGRGNFPPRFSGLQFPNYSSELNVNALELDDSALYLCASSVTSGGPNTGELFFGEGSRLTVL.

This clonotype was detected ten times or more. The CDR3 nucleotides read TGTGCCAGTACTACTGACATGGGTGGCTACACCTTC. Amino acid sequence: CASTTDMGGYTF. V and J are TRBV12-3 or TRBV12-4 and TRBJ1-2; D is uncertain. The V end was cut by 9 bases, the J end by 7 bases, with 15 bases between. This CDR3 has 12 residues.

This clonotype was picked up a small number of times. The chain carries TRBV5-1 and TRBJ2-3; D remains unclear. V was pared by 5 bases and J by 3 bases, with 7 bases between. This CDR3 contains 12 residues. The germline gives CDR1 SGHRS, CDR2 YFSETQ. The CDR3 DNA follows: TGCGCCAGCAGATTTGAGACAGATACGCAGTATTTT. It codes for CASRFETDTQYF.

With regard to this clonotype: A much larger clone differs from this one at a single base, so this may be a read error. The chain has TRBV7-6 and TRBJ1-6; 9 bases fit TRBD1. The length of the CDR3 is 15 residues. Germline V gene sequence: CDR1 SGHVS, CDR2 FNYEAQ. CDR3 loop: CTSSSRDRENSPLHF. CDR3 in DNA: TGTACCAGCAGCTCCCGGGACAGGGAGAATTCACCCCTCCACTTT.

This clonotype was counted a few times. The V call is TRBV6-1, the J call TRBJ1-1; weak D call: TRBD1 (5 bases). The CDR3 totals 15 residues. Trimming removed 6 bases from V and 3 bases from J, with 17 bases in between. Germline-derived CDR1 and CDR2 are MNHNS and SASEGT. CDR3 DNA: TGTGCCAGCAGCCCAGGCCTATGGGGGGACACTGAAGCTTTCTTT. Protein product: CASSPGLWGDTEAFF.

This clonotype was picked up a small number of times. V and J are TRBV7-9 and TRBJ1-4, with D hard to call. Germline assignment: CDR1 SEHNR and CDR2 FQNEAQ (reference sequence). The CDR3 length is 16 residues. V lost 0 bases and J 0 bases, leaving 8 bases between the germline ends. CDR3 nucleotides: TGTGCCAGCAGCTTAGCCTTGGGCGCAACTAATGAAAAACTGTTTTTT. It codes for CASSLALGATNEKLFF.

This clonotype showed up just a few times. DNA for the CDR3: TGTGCCAGCAGCTTAGAGGACATGAACACTGAAGCTTTCTTT. Its protein product is CASSLEDMNTEAFF. This sequence joins TRBV7-9 and TRBJ1-1; D is possibly TRBD1 (5 bases). V was trimmed by 1 base and J by 0 bases, leaving 6 bases between them. There are 14 residues in the CDR3. From germline, CDR1 is SEHNR and CDR2 FQNEAQ (reference sequence).

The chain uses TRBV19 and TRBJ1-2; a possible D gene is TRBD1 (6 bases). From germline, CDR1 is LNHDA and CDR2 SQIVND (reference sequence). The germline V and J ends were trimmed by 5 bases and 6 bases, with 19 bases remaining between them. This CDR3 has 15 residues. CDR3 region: CASSQLGGSSHGYTF. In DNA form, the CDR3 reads TGTGCCAGTAGTCAACTTGGGGGCAGTTCTCATGGCTACACCTTC.

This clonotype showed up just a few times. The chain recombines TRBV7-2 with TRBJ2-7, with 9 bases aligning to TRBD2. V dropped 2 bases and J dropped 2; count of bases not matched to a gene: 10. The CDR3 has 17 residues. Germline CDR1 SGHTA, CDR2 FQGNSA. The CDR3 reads CASSLNSPGGGAYEQYF. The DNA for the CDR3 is TGTGCCAGCAGCTTAAACAGCCCCGGCGGGGGGGCCTACGAGCAGTACTTC.